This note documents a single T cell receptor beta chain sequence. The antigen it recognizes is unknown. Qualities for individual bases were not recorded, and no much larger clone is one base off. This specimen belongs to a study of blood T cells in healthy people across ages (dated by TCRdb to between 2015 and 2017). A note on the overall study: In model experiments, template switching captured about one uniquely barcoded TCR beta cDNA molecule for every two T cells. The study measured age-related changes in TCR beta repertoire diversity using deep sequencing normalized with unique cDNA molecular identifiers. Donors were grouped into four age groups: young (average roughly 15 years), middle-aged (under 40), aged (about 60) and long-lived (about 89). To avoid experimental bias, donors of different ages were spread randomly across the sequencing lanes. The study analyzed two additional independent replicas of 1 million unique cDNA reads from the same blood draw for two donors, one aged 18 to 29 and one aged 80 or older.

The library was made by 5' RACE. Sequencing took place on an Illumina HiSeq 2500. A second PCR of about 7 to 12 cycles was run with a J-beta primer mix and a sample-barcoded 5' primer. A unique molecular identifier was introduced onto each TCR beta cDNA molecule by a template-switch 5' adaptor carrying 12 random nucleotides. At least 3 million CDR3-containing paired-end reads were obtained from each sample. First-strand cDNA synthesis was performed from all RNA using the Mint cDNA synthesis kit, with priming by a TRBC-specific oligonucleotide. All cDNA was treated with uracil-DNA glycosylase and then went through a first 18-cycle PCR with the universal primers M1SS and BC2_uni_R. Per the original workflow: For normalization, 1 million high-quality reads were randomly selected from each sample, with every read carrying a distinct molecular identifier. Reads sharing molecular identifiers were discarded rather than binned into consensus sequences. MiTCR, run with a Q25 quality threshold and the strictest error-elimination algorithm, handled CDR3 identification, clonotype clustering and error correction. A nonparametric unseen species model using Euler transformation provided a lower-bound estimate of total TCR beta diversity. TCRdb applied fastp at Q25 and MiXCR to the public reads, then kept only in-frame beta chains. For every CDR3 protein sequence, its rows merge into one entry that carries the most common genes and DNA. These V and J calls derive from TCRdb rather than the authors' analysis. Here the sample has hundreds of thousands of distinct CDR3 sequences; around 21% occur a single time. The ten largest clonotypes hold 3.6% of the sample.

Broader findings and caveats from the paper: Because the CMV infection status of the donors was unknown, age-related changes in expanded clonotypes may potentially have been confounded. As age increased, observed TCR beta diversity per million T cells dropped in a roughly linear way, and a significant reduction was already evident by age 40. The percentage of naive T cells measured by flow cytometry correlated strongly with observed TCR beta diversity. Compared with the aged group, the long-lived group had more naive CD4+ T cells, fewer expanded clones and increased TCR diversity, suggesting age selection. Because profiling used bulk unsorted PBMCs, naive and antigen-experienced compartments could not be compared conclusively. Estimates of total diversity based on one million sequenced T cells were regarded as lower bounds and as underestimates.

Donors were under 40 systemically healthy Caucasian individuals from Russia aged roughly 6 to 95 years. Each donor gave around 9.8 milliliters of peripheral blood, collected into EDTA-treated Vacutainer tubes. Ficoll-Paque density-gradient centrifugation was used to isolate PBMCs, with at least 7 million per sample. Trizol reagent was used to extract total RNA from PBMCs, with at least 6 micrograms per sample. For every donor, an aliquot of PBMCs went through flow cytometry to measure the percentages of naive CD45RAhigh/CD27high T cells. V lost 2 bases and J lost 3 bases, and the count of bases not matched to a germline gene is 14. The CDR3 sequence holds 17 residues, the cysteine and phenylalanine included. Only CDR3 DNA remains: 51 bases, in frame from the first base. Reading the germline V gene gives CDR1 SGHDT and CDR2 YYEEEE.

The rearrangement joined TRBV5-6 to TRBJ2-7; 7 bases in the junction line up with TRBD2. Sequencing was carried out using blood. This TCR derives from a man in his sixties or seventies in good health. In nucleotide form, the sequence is TGTGCCAGCAGCTTCGGGCGGGAGAGGCCGGATTTCTACGAGCAGTACTTC. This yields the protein CASSFGRERPDFYEQYF.